This is a list of T cell receptor beta chains from one sample in a study of beta chain features in type 1 diabetes. Repertoires were generated with immunoSEQ multiplex PCR, while TCRdb's copy carries only in-frame clones and drops some. The table lists roughly 280,000 clones, around 24% of them singletons. Sequencing was carried out using naive CD4+ T cells from blood. Receptors were obtained from a woman aged 30 to 39 with type 1 diabetes. CDR3s leave out the opening cysteine and the closing phenylalanine or tryptophan. Fields, in order: V gene, clone size, J gene, CDR3 protein. Size values are once, few and many counts, or a class for expanded clones, and some rows have none.

TRBV9	-	TRBJ2-1	ASSVVPAGGSNEQF
TRBV29-1	few	TRBJ1-4	SVAKGLSEKLF
TRBV5-4	-	TRBJ2-1	ASSSPSNEQF
TRBV29-1	-	TRBJ2-7	STWGDGTYEQY
TRBV29-1	-	TRBJ1-2	SVEVNRASYGYT
TRBV9	-	TRBJ1-2	ASSPQQGNYGYT
TRBV4-1	few	TRBJ1-1	ASSQDGQNTEAF
TRBV2	once	TRBJ2-1	ASSEDVAGGNEQF
TRBV19	-	TRBJ2-7	ASSRTLSYEQY
TRBV30	few	TRBJ1-1	AWSDHQRANTEAF
TRBV20-1	few	TRBJ2-1	SASPNNEQF
TRBV4-1	-	TRBJ2-1	ASSSLGQGAHNEQF
TRBV7-8	-	TRBJ1-1	ASSLAWDSEAF
TRBV15	few	TRBJ2-1	ATSRDSGGLYNEQF
TRBV6-6	few	TRBJ1-5	AAKGGINQPQH
TRBV18	-	TRBJ2-1	ASSSDSEQF
TRBV15	-	TRBJ1-1	ATSRAQGYTEAF
TRBV7-9	-	TRBJ1-1	ASSAHRENTEAF
TRBV6-5	-	TRBJ2-6	ARRDTGSGANVLT
TRBV5-6	few	TRBJ2-7	ASSFYYEQY
TRBV29-1	few	TRBJ2-5	SVEDGPSQETQY
TRBV5-1	-	TRBJ2-1	ASSPEASGSLLSEQF
TRBV25-1	-	TRBJ2-7	ASSESVGGPTYEQY
TRBV28	-	TRBJ2-7	ASSLRDRVID
TRBV7-8	-	TRBJ1-2	ASSLSQGLYGYT
TRBV7-9	-	TRBJ1-5	ASSLGAQPQH
TRBV5-4	-	TRBJ2-6	ASSTAGTGTPSANVLT
TRBV9	-	TRBJ2-2	ASSAKASGSHTGELF
TRBV18	few	TRBJ2-7	ASSPPHGAYEQY
TRBV18	-	TRBJ1-2	ASSDNYRERGGYT
TRBV21-1	-	TRBJ2-5	ASSKDSGETQY
TRBV27	-	TRBJ2-4	ASSPGLAGAYRNIQY
TRBV7-3	-	TRBJ1-2	ASSLKRDTLGGYT
TRBV15	-	TRBJ1-1	ATSRPLAEAF
TRBV29-1	-	TRBJ1-2	SVETRVDGYT
TRBV5-1	-	TRBJ2-7	ASSLLQSSYEQY
TRBV11-2	few	TRBJ2-1	ASSSRLAGDNEQF
TRBV19	-	TRBJ2-2	AIGTSNGELF
TRBV7-3	-	TRBJ2-7	ASSLGTTYEQY
TRBV29-1	-	TRBJ2-3	SVEAGMVADTQY
TRBV19	-	TRBJ1-5	ASGTGGAYQPQH